This T cell receptor beta chain came from a study of control samples from healthy donors and cancer patients. The repertoire was sequenced with immunoSEQ multiplex PCR; TCRdb's copy has only in-frame clones and lacks some. The sample shows some 120,000 clones, under 95% of them seen only once. Germline CDR1 SGHRS, CDR2 YFSETQ. Trimming at V came to 5 bases and at J to 0 bases, leaving 10 bases not matched to a gene. The CDR3 contains 16 residues. The source material was PBMCs. The sequence derives from a man in his fifties or sixties with head and neck cancer. The chain joins TRBV5-1 to TRBJ1-2; 7 positions agree with TRBD1. CDR3 coding DNA: TGCGCCAGCAGTGACCAGGGGGGCCTAGCTAACTATGGCTACACCTTC. Protein sequence: CASSDQGGLANYGYTF. Looking up the rest from reference TRBV5-1 and TRBJ1-2 gives the full variable domain: KAGVTQTPRYLIKTRGQQVTLSCSPISGHRSVSWYQQTPGQGLQFLFEYFSETQRNKGNFPGRFSGRQFSNSRSEMNVSTLELGDSALYLCASSDQGGLANYGYTFGSGTRLTVV.